A selection of T cell receptor beta chains follows, all from one sample in a study of regulatory T cells in long-lasting Graves disease. Via MiXCR, TCRdb re-called the multiplex PCR reads, giving one row per CDR3 protein. The table lists more than 350,000 distinct CDR3 sequences, around 20% of them singletons. Source: peripheral blood mononuclear cells (PBMCs), taken when the disease was refractory, from a patient treated with antithyroid drugs. These receptors were collected from a female donor with Graves disease. Each CDR3 is given with its conserved first and last residue. Each record gives: D gene, J gene, clone size, V gene, CDR3 protein, CDR3 DNA. D genes are given only for firm matches. Only part of the rows carry a size: once, few, many, or a class if the clone is expanded.

>TRBD2|TRBJ2-2|NA|TRBV11-2
CASSLDVLAVNTGELFF
TGTGCCAGCAGCTTAGATGTTCTAGCGGTTAACACCGGGGAGCTGTTTTTT
>NA|TRBJ2-7|many|TRBV12-3/TRBV12-4
CASRQGLNYEQYF
TGTGCCAGCAGACAGGGCCTGAACTACGAGCAGTACTTC
>NA|TRBJ1-5|many|TRBV19
CASSPTNSNQPQHF
TGTGCCAGTAGCCCGACTAATAGCAATCAGCCCCAGCATTTT
>TRBD1|TRBJ1-1|NA|TRBV7-9
CASSSAWQTGVTNTEAFF
TGTGCCAGCAGCTCCGCCTGGCAGACAGGGGTTACGAACACTGAAGCTTTCTTT
>TRBD2|TRBJ2-2|many|TRBV27
CASSATPSGRVTGELFF
TGTGCCAGCAGCGCCACCCCTAGCGGGAGGGTGACCGGGGAGCTGTTTTTT
>TRBD1|TRBJ1-5|many|TRBV3-1
CASSQGQGYQPQHF
TGTGCCAGCAGCCAGGGACAGGGGTATCAGCCCCAGCATTTT
>TRBD1|TRBJ2-5|many|TRBV12-3/TRBV12-4
CASSFDRDKAQYF
TGTGCCAGCAGTTTTGACAGGGACAAGGCCCAGTACTTC
>TRBD1|TRBJ2-7|NA|TRBV5-1
CASSWTGGDEQYF
TGCGCCAGCAGCTGGACAGGGGGCGACGAGCAGTACTTC
>TRBD1|TRBJ1-1|NA|TRBV9
CASSALTGGGEALF
TGTGCCAGCAGCGCCCTAACAGGGGGCGGTGAAGCTCTCTTT
>NA|TRBJ2-7|NA|TRBV5-5
CASSLEPTYEQYF
TGTGCCAGCAGCTTGGAACCAACCTACGAGCAGTACTTC
>TRBD1|TRBJ1-1|many|TRBV27
CASSSTGGVGTEAFF
TGTGCCAGCAGTTCGACAGGGGGCGTCGGCACTGAAGCTTTCTTT
>NA|TRBJ2-3|NA|TRBV28
CASSLAGIRADTQYF
TGTGCCAGCAGTTTAGCGGGAATACGCGCAGATACGCAGTATTTT
>NA|TRBJ1-3|few|TRBV7-3
CASPPSGTGNTIYF
TGTGCCAGCCCTCCAAGTGGTACTGGAAACACCATATATTTT
>NA|TRBJ2-7|NA|TRBV12-3/TRBV12-4
CASSQEMYSLDEQYF
TGTGCCAGCAGCCAAGAGATGTACAGCCTGGACGAGCAGTACTTC
>TRBD1|TRBJ1-5|many|TRBV27
CASSLQGTQGMPQHF
TGTGCCAGCAGTTTACAGGGTACACAGGGGATGCCCCAGCATTTT
>NA|TRBJ2-5|many|TRBV13
CASSFLLEDQETQYF
TGTGCCAGCAGCTTTTTGCTGGAGGACCAAGAGACCCAGTACTTC
>NA|TRBJ1-5|NA|TRBV19
CASMDSPNQPQHF
TGTGCCAGTATGGACAGCCCCAATCAGCCCCAGCATTTT
>NA|TRBJ2-7|NA|TRBV5-6
CASSLGLGTGYEQYF
TGTGCCAGCAGCTTGGGGCTGGGCACCGGATACGAGCAGTACTTC
>NA|TRBJ2-7|NA|TRBV11-2
CASSLEPKDLEYEQYF
TGTGCCAGCAGCTTAGAGCCGAAGGACCTTGAGTACGAGCAGTACTTC
>TRBD1|TRBJ2-6|few|TRBV27
CASSPRTGGGANVLTF
TGTGCCAGCAGTCCCAGGACAGGGGGGGGGGCCAACGTCCTGACTTTC
>NA|TRBJ2-5|NA|TRBV20-1
CSARETKQETQYF
TGCAGTGCTAGAGAGACTAAACAAGAGACCCAGTACTTC
>TRBD1|TRBJ2-2|NA|TRBV28
CASSEDRAGTGELFF
TGTGCCAGCAGTGAAGACAGGGCGGGCACCGGGGAGCTGTTTTTT
>NA|TRBJ2-5|many|TRBV28
CASLPAGKQETQYF
TGTGCCAGCCTACCGGCAGGGAAACAAGAGACCCAGTACTTC
>TRBD1|TRBJ2-3|NA|TRBV19
CASRGRGLVADTQYF
TGTGCCAGTAGAGGTAGGGGGCTTGTGGCAGATACGCAGTATTTT
>NA|TRBJ1-5|NA|TRBV19
CASSDREINQPQHF
TGTGCCAGTAGTGACCGGGAGATCAATCAGCCCCAGCATTTT
>NA|TRBJ2-7|few|TRBV30
CAWSAGDPYEQYF
TGTGCCTGGAGTGCAGGGGATCCCTACGAGCAGTACTTC
>TRBD2|TRBJ2-7|NA|TRBV20-1
CSARVPLAGVSYEQYF
TGCAGTGCTAGAGTCCCCCTAGCGGGAGTCTCCTACGAGCAGTACTTC
>TRBD2|TRBJ2-2|NA|TRBV19
CASSEGLFQFPGELFF
TGTGCCAGTAGCGAGGGACTATTCCAGTTTCCCGGGGAGCTGTTTTTT
>NA|TRBJ1-2|many|TRBV4-1
CASSQVLQGAGYTF
TGCGCCAGCAGCCAAGTTCTACAGGGTGCTGGCTACACCTTC
>NA|TRBJ2-5|NA|TRBV5-6
CASSLGLGWETQYF
TGTGCCAGCAGCTTGGGACTAGGGTGGGAGACCCAGTACTTC
>TRBD1|TRBJ1-1|NA|TRBV28
CASSPSPGQGAMVTEAFF
TGTGCCAGCAGCCCTTCCCCGGGACAGGGGGCGATGGTCACTGAAGCTTTCTTT
>TRBD2|TRBJ2-4|many|TRBV28
CASSLSSGSLQNIQYF
TGTGCCAGCAGCCTATCTAGCGGGAGCCTACAAAACATTCAGTACTTC
>NA|TRBJ2-7|NA|TRBV5-4
CASQVNPRTYEQYF
TGTGCCAGCCAAGTGAATCCGAGGACCTACGAGCAGTACTTC
>NA|TRBJ2-3|few|TRBV12-3/TRBV12-4
CASSWGTDTQYF
TGTGCCAGCAGCTGGGGCACAGATACGCAGTATTTT
>NA|TRBJ2-2|NA|TRBV20-1
CSARESEWRGEGKAVTGELFF
TGCAGTGCTAGAGAGTCCGAGTGGAGAGGGGAAGGCAAAGCTGTCACCGGGGAGCTGTTTTTT
>NA|TRBJ1-1|many|TRBV2
CASSVGVNTEAFF
TGTGCCAGCAGTGTAGGGGTGAACACTGAAGCTTTCTTT
>NA|TRBJ1-5|few|TRBV27
CASSLLGGREQPQHF
TGTGCCAGCAGTCTCCTCGGGGGCAGGGAGCAGCCCCAGCATTTT
>NA|TRBJ2-7|NA|TRBV19
CASSIGGRSPYEQYF
TGTGCCAGTAGTATTGGCGGGCGATCACCTTACGAGCAGTACTTC
>NA|TRBJ1-5|NA|TRBV10-3
CAISEQDSNQPQHF
TGTGCCATCAGTGAACAGGACAGCAATCAGCCCCAGCATTTT
>TRBD1|TRBJ2-7|NA|TRBV15
CATSTGTGGWNEQYF
TGTGCCACCAGCACTGGGACAGGGGGTTGGAACGAGCAGTACTTC
>NA|TRBJ2-2|NA|TRBV20-1
CSARGQPRGTGELFF
TGCAGTGCTAGGGGCCAGCCCCGGGGCACCGGGGAGCTGTTTTTT
>NA|TRBJ1-1|many|TRBV3-1
CASSQGVGTEAFF
TGTGCCAGCAGCCAGGGCGTGGGCACTGAAGCTTTCTTT
>TRBD1|TRBJ2-5|NA|TRBV27
CASSPRTGETGTQYF
TGTGCCAGCAGTCCTCGGACAGGGGAAACAGGTACCCAGTACTTC
>NA|TRBJ2-1|NA|TRBV15
CATSRDKALTPGEQFF
TGTGCCACCAGCAGAGATAAGGCCCTCACCCCCGGTGAGCAGTTCTTC
>NA|TRBJ1-5|few|TRBV24-1
CATSEGSQPQHF
TGTGCCACCAGTGAGGGTTCTCAGCCCCAGCATTTT
>TRBD1|TRBJ2-7|many|TRBV6-1
CASRSPGQSYEQYF
TGTGCCAGCAGGAGTCCGGGACAGAGCTACGAGCAGTACTTC
>NA|TRBJ1-1|NA|TRBV20-1
CSARDGGRSNTEAFF
TGCAGTGCTAGAGACGGAGGACGGTCGAACACTGAAGCTTTCTTT
>NA|TRBJ2-6|many|TRBV6-1
CASSGRGGVYSGANVLTF
TGTGCCAGCAGTGGAAGGGGGGGGGTTTATTCTGGGGCCAACGTCCTGACTTTC
>NA|TRBJ2-5|NA|TRBV5-4
CASSLEPGTPGLETQYF
TGTGCCAGCAGCTTGGAACCGGGAACTCCGGGCTTGGAGACCCAGTACTTC
>TRBD1|TRBJ2-3|NA|TRBV2
CASSVPGTGFADTQYF
TGTGCCAGCAGTGTGCCCGGGACAGGGTTTGCAGATACGCAGTATTTT
>NA|TRBJ2-5|NA|TRBV11-2
CASSLENAETQYF
TGTGCCAGCAGCTTGGAGAATGCGGAGACCCAGTACTTC
>NA|TRBJ1-4|many|TRBV6-1
CASGGGWSTNEKLFF
TGTGCCAGCGGCGGTGGGTGGTCAACTAATGAAAAACTGTTTTTT
>NA|TRBJ2-7|few|TRBV18
CASSPAATTYEQYF
TGTGCCAGCTCACCGGCAGCGACGACCTACGAGCAGTACTTC
>NA|TRBJ2-5|many|TRBV2
CASSDWTETQYF
TGTGCCAGCAGTGACTGGACGGAGACCCAGTACTTC
>TRBD1|TRBJ1-4|few|TRBV18
CASSPDRDRANEKLFF
TGTGCCAGCTCACCAGACAGGGATCGGGCTAATGAAAAACTGTTTTTT
>NA|TRBJ1-1|few|TRBV7-6
CASSLGQGLNTEAFF
TGTGCCAGCAGCTTAGGGCAGGGGCTGAACACTGAAGCTTTCTTT
>TRBD1|TRBJ1-4|few|TRBV30
CAWTSGTGGLRLFF
TGTGCCTGGACTTCCGGGACAGGGGGCCTAAGACTGTTTTTT
>NA|TRBJ1-1|once|TRBV10-2
CASKTEGQSNTEAFF
TGCGCCAGCAAAACAGAAGGACAGTCGAACACTGAAGCTTTCTTT
>TRBD2|TRBJ2-3|NA|TRBV6-1
CASQSGGNTQYF
TGTGCCAGTCAGAGCGGGGGTAATACGCAGTATTTT